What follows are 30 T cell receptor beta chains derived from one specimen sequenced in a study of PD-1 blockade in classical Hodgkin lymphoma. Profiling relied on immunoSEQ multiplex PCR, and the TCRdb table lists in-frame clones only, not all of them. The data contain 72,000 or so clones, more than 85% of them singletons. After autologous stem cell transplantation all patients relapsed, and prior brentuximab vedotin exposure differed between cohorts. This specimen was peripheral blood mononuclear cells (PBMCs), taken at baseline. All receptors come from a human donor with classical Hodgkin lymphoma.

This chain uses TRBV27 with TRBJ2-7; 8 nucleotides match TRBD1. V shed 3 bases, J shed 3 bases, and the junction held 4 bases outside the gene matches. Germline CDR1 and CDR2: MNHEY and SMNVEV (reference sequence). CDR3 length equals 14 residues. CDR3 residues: CASSFSGTGYEQYF. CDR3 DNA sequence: TGTGCCAGCAGTTTTTCCGGGACAGGCTACGAGCAGTACTTC.

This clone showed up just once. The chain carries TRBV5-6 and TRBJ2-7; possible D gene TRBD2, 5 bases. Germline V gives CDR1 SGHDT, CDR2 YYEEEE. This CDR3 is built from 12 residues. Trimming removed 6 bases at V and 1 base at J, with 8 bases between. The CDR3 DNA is TGTGCCAGCAATACGGGATCCTACGAGCAGTACTTC. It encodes CASNTGSYEQYF.

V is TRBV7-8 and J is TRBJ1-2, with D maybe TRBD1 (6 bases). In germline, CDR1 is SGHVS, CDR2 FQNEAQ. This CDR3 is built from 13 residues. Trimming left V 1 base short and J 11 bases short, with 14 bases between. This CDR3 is CASSLVGGAGYTF. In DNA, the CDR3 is TGTGCCAGCAGCTTAGTGGGGGGCGCTGGGTACACCTTC.

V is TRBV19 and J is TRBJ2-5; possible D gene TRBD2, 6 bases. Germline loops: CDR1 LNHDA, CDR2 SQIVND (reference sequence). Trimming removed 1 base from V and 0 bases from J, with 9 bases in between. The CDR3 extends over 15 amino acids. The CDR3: CASSIVGGNQETQYF. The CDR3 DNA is TGTGCCAGTAGTATAGTAGGAGGGAACCAAGAGACCCAGTACTTC.

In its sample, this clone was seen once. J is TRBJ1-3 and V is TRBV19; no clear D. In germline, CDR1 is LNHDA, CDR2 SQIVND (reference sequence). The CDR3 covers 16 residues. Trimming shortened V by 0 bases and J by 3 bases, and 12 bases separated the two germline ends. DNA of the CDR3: TGTGCCAGTAGTATAGATTTAGGGCTTTTTGGAAACACCATATATTTT. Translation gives CASSIDLGLFGNTIYF.

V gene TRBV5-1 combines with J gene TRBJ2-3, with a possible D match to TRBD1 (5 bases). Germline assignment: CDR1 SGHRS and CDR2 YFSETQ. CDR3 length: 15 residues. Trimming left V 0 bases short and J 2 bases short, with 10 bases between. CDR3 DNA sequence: TGCGCCAGCAGCTTGGCCGACAGCTACACAGATACGCAGTATTTT. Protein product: CASSLADSYTDTQYF.

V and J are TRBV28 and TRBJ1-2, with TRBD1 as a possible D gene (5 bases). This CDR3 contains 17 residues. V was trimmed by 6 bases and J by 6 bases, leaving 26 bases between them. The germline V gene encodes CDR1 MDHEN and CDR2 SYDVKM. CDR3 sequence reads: CASSPNKGRVITHGYTF. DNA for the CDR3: TGTGCCAGCAGCCCTAACAAGGGGCGCGTGATCACCCATGGCTACACCTTC.

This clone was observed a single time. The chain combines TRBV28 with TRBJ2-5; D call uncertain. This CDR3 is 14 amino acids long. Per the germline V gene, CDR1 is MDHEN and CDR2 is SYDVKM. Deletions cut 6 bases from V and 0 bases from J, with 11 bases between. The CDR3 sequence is CASSLSQYQETQYF. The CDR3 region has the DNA TGTGCCAGCAGCCTCAGCCAGTACCAAGAGACCCAGTACTTC.

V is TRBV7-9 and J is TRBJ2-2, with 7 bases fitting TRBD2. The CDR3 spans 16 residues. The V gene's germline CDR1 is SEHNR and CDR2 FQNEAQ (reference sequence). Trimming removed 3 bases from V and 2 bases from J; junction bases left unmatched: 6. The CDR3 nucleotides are TGTGCCAGCAGCTTTAAACTAGCGAGTAACACCGGGGAGCTGTTTTTT. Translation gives CASSFKLASNTGELFF.

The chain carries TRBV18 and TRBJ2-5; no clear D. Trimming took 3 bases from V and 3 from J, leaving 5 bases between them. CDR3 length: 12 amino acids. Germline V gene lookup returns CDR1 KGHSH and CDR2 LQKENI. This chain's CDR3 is CASSPDEETQYF. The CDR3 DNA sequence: TGTGCCAGCTCACCGGACGAAGAGACCCAGTACTTC.

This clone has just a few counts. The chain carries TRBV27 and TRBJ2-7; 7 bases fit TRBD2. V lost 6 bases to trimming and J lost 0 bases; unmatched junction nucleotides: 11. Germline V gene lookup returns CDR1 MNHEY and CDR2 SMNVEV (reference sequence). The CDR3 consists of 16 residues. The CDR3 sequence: CASRRISGESSYEQYF. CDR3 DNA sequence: TGTGCCAGCAGGCGTATCAGCGGGGAGAGCTCCTACGAGCAGTACTTC.

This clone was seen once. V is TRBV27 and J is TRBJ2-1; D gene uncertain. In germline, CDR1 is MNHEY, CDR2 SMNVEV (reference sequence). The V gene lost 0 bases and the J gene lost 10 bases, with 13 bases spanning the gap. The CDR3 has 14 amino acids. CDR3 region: CASSLSAGPTEQFF. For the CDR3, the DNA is TGTGCCAGCAGTTTATCGGCCGGGCCCACGGAGCAGTTCTTC.

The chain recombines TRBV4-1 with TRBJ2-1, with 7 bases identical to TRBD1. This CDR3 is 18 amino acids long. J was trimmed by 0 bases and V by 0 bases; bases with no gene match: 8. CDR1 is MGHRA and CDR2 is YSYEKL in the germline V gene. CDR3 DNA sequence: TGCGCCAGCAGCCAAGAACGGGAAGGGACAGACTCCTACAATGAGCAGTTCTTC. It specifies CASSQEREGTDSYNEQFF.

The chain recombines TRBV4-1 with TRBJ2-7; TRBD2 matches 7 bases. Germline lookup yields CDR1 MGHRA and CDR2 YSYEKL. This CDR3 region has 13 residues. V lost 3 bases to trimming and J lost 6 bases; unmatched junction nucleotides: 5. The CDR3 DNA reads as TGCGCCAGCAGCCACGGCGGGGGAGGCGAGCAGTACTTC. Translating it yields CASSHGGGGEQYF.

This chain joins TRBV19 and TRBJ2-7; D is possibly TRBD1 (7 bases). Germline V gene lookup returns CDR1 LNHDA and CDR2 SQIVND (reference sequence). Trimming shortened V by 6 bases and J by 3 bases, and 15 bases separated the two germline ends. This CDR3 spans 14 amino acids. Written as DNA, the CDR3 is TGTGCCAGTAGCTACAGGGGAGGAGGCTACGAGCAGTACTTC. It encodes CASSYRGGGYEQYF. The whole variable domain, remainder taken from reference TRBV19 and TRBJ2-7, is DGGITQSPKYLFRKEGQNVTLSCEQNLNHDAMYWYRQDPGQGLRLIYYSQIVNDFQKGDIAEGYSVSREKKESFPLTVTSAQKNPTAFYLCASSYRGGGYEQYFGPGTRLTVT.

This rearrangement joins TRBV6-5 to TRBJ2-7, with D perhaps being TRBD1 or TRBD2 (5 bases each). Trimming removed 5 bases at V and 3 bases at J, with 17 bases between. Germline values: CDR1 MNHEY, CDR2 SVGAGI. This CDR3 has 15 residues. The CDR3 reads CASSTGTPGHYEQYF. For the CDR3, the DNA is TGTGCCAGCAGTACCGGGACCCCCGGCCACTACGAGCAGTACTTC.

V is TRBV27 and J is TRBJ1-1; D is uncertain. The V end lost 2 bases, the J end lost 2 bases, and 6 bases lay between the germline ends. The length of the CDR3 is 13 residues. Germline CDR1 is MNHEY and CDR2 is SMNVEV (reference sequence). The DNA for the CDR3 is TGTGCCAGCAGTTTAATTGGAAACACTGAAGCTTTCTTT. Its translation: CASSLIGNTEAFF.

The CDR3 spells CASSLTGLNTEAFF. CDR3 sequence (DNA): TGCGCCAGCAGCTTGACAGGGTTGAACACTGAAGCTTTCTTT. The chain links TRBV5-1 to TRBJ1-1; perhaps TRBD1 as D (6 bases). Germline-derived CDR1 and CDR2 are SGHRS and YFSETQ. The CDR3 extends over 14 amino acids. Deletions cut 1 base from V and 0 bases from J, with 7 bases between.

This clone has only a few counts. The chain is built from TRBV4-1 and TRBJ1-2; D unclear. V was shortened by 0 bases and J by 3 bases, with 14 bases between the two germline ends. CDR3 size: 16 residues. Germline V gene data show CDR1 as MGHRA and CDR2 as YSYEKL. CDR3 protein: CASSQDPSGSYYGYTF. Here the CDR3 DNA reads TGCGCCAGCAGCCAAGATCCAAGCGGCTCCTACTATGGCTACACCTTC.

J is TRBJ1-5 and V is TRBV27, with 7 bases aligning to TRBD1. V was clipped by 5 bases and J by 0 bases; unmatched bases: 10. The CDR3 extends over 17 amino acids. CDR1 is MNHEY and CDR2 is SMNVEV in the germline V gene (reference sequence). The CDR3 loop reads CASSRGGGLYSNQPQHF. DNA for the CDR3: TGTGCCAGCAGTAGGGGAGGGGGCTTATATAGCAATCAGCCCCAGCATTTT.

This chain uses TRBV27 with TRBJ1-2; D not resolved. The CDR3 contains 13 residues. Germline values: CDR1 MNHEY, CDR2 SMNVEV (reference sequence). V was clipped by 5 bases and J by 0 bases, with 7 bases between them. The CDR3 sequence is CASSPQANYGYTF. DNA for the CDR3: TGTGCCAGCAGTCCCCAGGCTAACTATGGCTACACCTTC.

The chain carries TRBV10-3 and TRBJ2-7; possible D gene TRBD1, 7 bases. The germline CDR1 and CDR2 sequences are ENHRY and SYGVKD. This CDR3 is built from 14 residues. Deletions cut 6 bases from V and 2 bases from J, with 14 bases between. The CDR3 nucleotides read TGTGCCATCAGGGGGGGCCAGGGGGCCTACGAGCAGTACTTC. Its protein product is CAIRGGQGAYEQYF.

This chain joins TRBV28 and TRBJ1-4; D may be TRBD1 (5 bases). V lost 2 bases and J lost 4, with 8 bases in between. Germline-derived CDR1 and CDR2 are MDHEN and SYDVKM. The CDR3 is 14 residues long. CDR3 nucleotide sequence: TGTGCCAGCAGTTTAGCACAGGTTAATGAAAAACTGTTTTTT. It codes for CASSLAQVNEKLFF.

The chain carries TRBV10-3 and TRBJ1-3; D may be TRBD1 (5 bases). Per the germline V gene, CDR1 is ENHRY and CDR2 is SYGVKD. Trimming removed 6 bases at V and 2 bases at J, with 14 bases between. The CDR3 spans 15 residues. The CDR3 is CAISEGRGAGNTIYF. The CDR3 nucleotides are TGTGCCATCAGCGAGGGTCGGGGGGCTGGAAACACCATATATTTT.

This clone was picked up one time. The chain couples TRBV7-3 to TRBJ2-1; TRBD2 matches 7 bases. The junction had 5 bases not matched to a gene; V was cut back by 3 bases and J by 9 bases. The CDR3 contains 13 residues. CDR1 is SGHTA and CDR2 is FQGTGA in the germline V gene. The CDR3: CASSFGLDGEQFF. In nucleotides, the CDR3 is TGTGCCAGCAGCTTTGGACTAGACGGTGAGCAGTTCTTC.

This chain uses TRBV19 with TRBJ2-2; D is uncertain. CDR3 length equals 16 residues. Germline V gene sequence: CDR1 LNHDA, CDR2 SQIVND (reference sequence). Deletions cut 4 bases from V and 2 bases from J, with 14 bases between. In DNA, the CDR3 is TGTGCCAGTAGTAGCTCGAGCCGGCCCAACACCGGGGAGCTGTTTTTT. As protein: CASSSSSRPNTGELFF.

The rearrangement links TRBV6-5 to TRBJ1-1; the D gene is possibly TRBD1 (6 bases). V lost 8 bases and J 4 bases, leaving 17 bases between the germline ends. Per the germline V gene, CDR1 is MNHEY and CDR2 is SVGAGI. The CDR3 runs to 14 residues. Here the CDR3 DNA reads TGTGCCAGCGCTAGCCCGGGACAAAGCACTGAAGCTTTCTTT. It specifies CASASPGQSTEAFF.

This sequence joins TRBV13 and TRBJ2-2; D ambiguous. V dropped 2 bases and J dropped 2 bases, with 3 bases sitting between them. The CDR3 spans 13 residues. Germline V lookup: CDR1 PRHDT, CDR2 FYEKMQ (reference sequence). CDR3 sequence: CASSLSNTGELFF. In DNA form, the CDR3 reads TGTGCCAGCAGCTTATCTAACACCGGGGAGCTGTTTTTT.

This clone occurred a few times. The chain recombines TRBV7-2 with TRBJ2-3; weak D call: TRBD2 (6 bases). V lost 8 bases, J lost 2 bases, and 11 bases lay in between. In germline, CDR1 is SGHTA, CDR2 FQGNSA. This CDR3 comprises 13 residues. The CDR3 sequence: CASGGWDTDTQYF. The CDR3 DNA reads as TGTGCCAGCGGGGGGTGGGACACAGATACGCAGTATTTT.

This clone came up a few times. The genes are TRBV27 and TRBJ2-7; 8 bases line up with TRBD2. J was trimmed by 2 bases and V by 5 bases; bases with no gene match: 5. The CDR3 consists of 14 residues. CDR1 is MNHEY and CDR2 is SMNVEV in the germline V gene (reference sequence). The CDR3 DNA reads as TGTGCCAGCAGTCCTACGGGGGGGGCCTACGAGCAGTACTTC. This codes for CASSPTGGAYEQYF.